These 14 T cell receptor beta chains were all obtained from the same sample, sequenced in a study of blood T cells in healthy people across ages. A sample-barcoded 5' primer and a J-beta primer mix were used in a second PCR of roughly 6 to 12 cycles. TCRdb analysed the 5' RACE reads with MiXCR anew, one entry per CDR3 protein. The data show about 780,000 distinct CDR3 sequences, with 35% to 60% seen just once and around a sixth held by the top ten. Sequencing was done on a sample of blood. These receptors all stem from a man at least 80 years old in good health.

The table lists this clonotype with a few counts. DNA of the CDR3: TGTGCCAGCAGCCCCCGTGGGGTCGTCACTGAAGCTTTCTTT. Translated, it gives CASSPRGVVTEAFF. The chain links TRBV11-3 to TRBJ1-1; the D is unclear. CDR1 is SGHNT and CDR2 is YENEEA in the germline V gene. The CDR3 loop spans 14 amino acids. Deletions cut 5 bases from V and 4 bases from J, with 14 bases between.

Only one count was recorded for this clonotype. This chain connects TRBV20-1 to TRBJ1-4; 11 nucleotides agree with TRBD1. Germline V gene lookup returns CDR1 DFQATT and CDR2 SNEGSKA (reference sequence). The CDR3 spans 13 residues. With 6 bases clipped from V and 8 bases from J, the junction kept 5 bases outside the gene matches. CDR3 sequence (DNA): TGCAGTGCGTGGACAGGGGGCCGAGAAAAACTGTTTTTT. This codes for CSAWTGGREKLFF.

As DNA, the CDR3 is TGTGCCAGCAGCTTAGTACCAGGAAATCAAGAGACCCAGTACTTC. Protein: CASSLVPGNQETQYF. This rearrangement joins TRBV7-8 to TRBJ2-5; D unclear. Trimming cost V 1 base and J 2 bases, with 11 bases left between them. Germline assignment: CDR1 SGHVS and CDR2 FQNEAQ. The CDR3 totals 15 residues. Looking up the rest from reference TRBV7-8 and TRBJ2-5 gives the full variable domain: GAGVSQSPRYKVAKRGQDVALRCDPISGHVSLFWYQQALGQGPEFLTYFQNEAQLDKSGLPSDRFFAERPEGSVSTLKIQRTQQEDSAVYLCASSLVPGNQETQYFGPGTRLLVL.

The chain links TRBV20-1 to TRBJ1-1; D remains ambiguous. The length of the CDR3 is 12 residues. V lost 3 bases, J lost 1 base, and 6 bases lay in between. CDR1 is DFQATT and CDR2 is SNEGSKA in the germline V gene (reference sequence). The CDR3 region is CSASSGNTEAFF. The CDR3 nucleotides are TGCAGTGCTAGTTCGGGGAACACTGAAGCTTTCTTT.

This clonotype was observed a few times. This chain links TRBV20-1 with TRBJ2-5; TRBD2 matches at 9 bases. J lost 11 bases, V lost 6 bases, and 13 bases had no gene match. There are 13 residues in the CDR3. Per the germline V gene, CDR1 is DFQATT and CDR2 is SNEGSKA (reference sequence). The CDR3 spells CSATTSGYNEQYF. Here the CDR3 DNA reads TGCAGTGCAACGACTAGCGGATACAATGAGCAGTACTTC.

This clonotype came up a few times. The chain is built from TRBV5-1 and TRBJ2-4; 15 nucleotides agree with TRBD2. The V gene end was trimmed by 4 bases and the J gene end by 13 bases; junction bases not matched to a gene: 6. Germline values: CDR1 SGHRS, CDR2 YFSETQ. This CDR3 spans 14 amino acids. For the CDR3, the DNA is TGCGCCAGCAGCGAGGGACTAGCGGGAGGTCGGCAGTACTTC. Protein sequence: CASSEGLAGGRQYF.

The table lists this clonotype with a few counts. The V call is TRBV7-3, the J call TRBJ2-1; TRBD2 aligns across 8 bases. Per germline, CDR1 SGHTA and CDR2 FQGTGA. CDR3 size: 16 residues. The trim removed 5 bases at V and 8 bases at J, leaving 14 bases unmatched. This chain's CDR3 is CASSPFIGGRYYEQFF. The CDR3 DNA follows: TGTGCCAGCAGCCCTTTCATCGGCGGGAGGTACTATGAGCAGTTCTTC.

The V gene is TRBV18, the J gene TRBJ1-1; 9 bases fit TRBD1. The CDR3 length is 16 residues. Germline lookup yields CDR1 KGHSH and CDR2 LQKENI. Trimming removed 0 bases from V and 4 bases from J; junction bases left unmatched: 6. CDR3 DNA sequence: TGTGCCAGCTCACCACCGACAGGGGGGGGTGGCACTGAAGCTTTCTTT. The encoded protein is CASSPPTGGGGTEAFF.

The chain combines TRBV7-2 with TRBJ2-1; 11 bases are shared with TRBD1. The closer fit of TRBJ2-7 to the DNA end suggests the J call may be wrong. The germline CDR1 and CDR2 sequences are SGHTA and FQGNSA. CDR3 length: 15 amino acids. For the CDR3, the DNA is TGTGCCAGCAGCTTCTACCGGGACAGGGGGGTCGAGCAGTACTTC. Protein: CASSFYRDRGVEQYF.

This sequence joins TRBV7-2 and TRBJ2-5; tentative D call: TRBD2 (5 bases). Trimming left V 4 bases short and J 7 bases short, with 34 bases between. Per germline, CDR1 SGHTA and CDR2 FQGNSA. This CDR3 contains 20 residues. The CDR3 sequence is CASSSQPAPISAGAAWTQYF. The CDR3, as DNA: TGTGCCAGCAGCTCACAACCCGCCCCGATTTCCGCGGGTGCTGCATGGACCCAGTACTTC.

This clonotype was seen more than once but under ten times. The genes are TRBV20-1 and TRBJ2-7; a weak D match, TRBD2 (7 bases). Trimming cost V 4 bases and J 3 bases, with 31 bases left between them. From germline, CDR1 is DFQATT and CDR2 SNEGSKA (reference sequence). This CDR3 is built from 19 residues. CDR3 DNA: TGCAGTGCTACACCCTTAACAGGGTGGGAGGGACTACCGATCTACGAGCAGTACTTC. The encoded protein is CSATPLTGWEGLPIYEQYF.

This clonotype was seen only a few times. CDR3 amino acids: CASSLTTGMDEQYF. The CDR3, as DNA: TGTGCCAGCAGCTTAACGACAGGGATGGACGAGCAGTACTTC. The genes are TRBV7-8 and TRBJ2-4; 7 nucleotides match TRBD1. The J call is uncertain, as TRBJ2-7 better fits the DNA end. Germline V gene sequence: CDR1 SGHVS, CDR2 FQNEAQ. CDR3 length equals 14 residues.

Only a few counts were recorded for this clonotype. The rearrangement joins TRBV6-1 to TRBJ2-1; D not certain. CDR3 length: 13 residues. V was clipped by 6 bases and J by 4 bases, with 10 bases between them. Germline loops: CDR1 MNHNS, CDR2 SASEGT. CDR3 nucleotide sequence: TGTGCCAGCAGCGAATCACTATACAATGAGCAGTTCTTC. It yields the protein CASSESLYNEQFF.

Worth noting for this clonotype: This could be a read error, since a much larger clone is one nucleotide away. The CDR3, as DNA: TGCAGTACTAGAGCCCTGGATAGCCTAACGCGGGCAGATACGCAGTATTTT. This translates into CSTRALDSLTRADTQYF. V and J are TRBV20-1 and TRBJ2-3, with a weak D call TRBD2 (5 bases). In germline, CDR1 is DFQATT, CDR2 SNEGSKA (reference sequence). The CDR3 extends over 17 amino acids.